This T cell receptor (beta chain) comes out of a study of cytomegalovirus exposure and HLA in healthy donors. The PCR ran on 60 Vbeta and 13 Jbeta primers. TCRdb's copy holds only in-frame clones and misses some; the assay was immunoSEQ multiplex PCR. Here the sample spans around 150,000 clones, about two thirds being singletons. Study conclusions and caveats: TCR beta chain V- and J-gene trimming was linked, in a later analysis, to a missense variant in DCLRE1C. Reports indicate that TCR beta sequences accurately predicted the HLA-A and HLA-B alleles of most subjects.

The V gene end was trimmed by 3 bases and the J gene end by 3 bases; junction bases not matched to a gene: 4. CDR3 length: 14 residues. Germline lookup yields CDR1 MNHEY and CDR2 SMNVEV (reference sequence). Turning to this clone: Its antigen is not known.

The sequence came from a man in his sixties in good health and CMV-seronegative. The specimen was PBMCs. The chain employs TRBV27 and TRBJ2-7; 8 nucleotides align to TRBD2. For the CDR3, the DNA is TGTGCCAGCAGTTTTAGCGGGACCGACTACGAGCAGTACTTC. Translating gives CASSFSGTDYEQYF.